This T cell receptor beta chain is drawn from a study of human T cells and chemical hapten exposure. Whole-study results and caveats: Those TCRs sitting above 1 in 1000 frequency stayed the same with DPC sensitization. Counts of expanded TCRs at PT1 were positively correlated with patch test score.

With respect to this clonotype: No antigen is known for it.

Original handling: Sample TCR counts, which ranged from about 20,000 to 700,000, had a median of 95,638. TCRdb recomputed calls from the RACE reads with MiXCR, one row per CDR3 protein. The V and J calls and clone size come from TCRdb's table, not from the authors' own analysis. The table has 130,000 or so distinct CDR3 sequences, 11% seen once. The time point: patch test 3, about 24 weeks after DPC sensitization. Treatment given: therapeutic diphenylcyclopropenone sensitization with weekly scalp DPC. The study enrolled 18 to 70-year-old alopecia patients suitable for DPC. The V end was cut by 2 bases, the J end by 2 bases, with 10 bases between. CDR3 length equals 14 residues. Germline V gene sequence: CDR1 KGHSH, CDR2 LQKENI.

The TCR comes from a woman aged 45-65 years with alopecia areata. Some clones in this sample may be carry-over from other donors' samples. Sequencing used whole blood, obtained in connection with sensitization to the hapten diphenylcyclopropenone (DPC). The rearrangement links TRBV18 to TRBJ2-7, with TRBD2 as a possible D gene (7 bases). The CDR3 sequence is CASSPAGAPYEQYF. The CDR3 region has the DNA TGTGCCAGCTCACCAGCGGGGGCCCCCTACGAGCAGTACTTC.